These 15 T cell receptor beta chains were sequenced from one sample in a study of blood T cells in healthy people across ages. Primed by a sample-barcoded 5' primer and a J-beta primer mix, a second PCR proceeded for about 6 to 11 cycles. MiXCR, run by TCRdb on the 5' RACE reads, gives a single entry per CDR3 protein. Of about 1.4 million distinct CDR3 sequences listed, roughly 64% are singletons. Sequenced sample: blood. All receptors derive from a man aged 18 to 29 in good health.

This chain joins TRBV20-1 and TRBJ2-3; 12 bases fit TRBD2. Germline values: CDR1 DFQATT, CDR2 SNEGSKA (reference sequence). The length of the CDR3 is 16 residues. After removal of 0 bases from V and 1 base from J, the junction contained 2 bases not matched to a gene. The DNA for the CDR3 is TGCAGTGCTAGAGATCGACTAGCGGGAGGCACAGATACGCAGTATTTT. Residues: CSARDRLAGGTDTQYF.

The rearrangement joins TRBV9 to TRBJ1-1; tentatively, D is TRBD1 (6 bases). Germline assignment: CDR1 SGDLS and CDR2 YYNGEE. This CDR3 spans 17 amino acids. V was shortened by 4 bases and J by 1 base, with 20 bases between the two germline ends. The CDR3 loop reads CASSPDRQEWGNTEAFF. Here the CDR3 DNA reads TGTGCCAGCAGCCCAGACAGACAGGAATGGGGGAACACTGAAGCTTTCTTT.

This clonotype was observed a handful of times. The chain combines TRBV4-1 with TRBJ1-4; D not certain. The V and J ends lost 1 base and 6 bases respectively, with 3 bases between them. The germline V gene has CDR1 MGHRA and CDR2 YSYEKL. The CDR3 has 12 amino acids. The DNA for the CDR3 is TGCGCCAGCAGCCAAGCGTATGAAAAACTGTTTTTT. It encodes CASSQAYEKLFF.

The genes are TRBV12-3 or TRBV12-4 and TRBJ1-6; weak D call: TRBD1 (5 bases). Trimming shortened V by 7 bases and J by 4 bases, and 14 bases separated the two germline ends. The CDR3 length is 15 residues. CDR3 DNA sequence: TGTGCCAGCACCCCCGGGGGTGAATATAATTCACCCCTCCACTTT. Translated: CASTPGGEYNSPLHF.

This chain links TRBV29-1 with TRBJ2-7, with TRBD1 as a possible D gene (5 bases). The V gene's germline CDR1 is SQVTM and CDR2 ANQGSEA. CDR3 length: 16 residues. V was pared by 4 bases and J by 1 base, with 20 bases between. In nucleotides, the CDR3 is TGCAGCGTTGGAGAAATTGCAAGGGGTAGGTCCTACGAGCAGTACTTC. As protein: CSVGEIARGRSYEQYF.

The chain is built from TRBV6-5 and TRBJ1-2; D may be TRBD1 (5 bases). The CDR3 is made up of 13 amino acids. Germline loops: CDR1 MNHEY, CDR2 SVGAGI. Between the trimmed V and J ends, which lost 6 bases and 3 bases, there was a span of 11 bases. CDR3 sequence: CASRRGRDYGYTF. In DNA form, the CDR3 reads TGTGCCAGCAGAAGGGGACGGGACTATGGCTACACCTTC.

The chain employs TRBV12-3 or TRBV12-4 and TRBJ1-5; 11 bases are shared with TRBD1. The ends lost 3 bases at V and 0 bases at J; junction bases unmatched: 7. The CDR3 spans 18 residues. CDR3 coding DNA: TGTGCCAGCAGTTTGGGACAGGGGGTAGGGGATAGCAATCAGCCCCAGCATTTT. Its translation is CASSLGQGVGDSNQPQHF.

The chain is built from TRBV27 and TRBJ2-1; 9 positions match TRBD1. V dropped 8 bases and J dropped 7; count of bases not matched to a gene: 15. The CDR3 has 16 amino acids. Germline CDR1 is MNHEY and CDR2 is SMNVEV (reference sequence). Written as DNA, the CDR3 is TGTGCCAGCCGCGGGACAGGGCGATTATGGGGGAATGAGCAGTTCTTC. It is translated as CASRGTGRLWGNEQFF.

The CDR3 sequence is CASSYKGFGETQYF. The CDR3 DNA sequence: TGTGCCAGCAGTTACAAAGGGTTTGGAGAGACCCAGTACTTC. The chain couples TRBV6-5 to TRBJ2-5; D unresolved. V lost 2 bases and J lost 4, with 11 bases in between. The CDR3 consists of 14 residues. The germline V gene has CDR1 MNHEY and CDR2 SVGAGI.

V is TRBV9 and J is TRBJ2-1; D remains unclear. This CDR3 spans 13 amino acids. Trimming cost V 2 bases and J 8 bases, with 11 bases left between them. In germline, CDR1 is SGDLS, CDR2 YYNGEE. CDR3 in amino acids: CASSVPHSDEQFF. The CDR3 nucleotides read TGTGCCAGCAGCGTCCCCCACTCGGATGAGCAGTTCTTC. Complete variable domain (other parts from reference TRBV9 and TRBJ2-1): DSGVTQTPKHLITATGQRVTLRCSPRSGDLSVYWYQQSLDQGLQFLIQYYNGEERAKGNILERFSAQQFPDLHSELNLSSLELGDSALYFCASSVPHSDEQFFGPGTRLTVL.

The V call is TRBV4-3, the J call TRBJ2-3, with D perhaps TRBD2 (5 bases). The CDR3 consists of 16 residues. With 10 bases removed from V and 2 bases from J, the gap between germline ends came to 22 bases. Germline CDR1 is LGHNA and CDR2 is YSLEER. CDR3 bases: TGCGCCAACTACGAGCCGAGGGCGCAGGACACAGATACGCAGTATTTT. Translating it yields CANYEPRAQDTDTQYF.

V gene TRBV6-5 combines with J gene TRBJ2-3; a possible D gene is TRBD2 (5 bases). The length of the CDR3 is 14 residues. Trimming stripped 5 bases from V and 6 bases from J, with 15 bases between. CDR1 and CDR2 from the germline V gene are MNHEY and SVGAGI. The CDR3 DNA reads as TGTGCCAGCAGTGACATAAATAGCGCTGATACGCAGTATTTT. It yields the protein CASSDINSADTQYF.

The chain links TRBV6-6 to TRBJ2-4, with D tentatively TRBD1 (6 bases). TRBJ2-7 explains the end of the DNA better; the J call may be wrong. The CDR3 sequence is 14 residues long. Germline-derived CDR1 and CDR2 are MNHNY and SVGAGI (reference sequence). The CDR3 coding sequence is TGTGCCAGCAGACCTAAGACAGGAAACTACGAGCAGTACTTC. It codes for CASRPKTGNYEQYF.

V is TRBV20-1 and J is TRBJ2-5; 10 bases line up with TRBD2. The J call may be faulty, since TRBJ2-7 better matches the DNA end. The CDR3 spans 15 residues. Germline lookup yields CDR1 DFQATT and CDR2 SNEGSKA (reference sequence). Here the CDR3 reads CSASMWTSGVYEQYF. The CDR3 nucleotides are TGCAGTGCTAGTATGTGGACTAGCGGAGTGTACGAGCAGTACTTC.

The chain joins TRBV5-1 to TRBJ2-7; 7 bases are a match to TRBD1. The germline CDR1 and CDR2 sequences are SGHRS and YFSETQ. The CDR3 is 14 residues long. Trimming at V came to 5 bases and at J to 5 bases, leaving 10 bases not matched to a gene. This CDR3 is CASSAAGGWNEQYF. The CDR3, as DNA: TGCGCCAGCAGTGCCGCAGGGGGTTGGAACGAGCAGTACTTC.